This TCR beta chain was retrieved from a study of control samples from healthy donors and cancer patients. There are a few counts of this clone. Method: immunoSEQ multiplex PCR; TCRdb's copy keeps in-frame clones and lacks some. Of around 120,000 clones in the sample, about 95% were seen once. The CDR3 runs to 16 residues. V shed 4 bases, J shed 7 bases, and the junction held 5 bases outside the gene matches. CDR1 and CDR2 (germline): SNHLY, FYNNEI. Sequencing was done on a sample of blood. The receptor was derived from a man aged 25-40 years in good health. The rearrangement joins TRBV2 to TRBJ1-6; 12 nucleotides agree with TRBD1. CDR3 protein: CASSGGQGAKNSPLHF. CDR3 sequence (DNA): TGTGCCAGCAGTGGGGGACAGGGGGCGAAAAATTCACCCCTCCACTTT.